This T cell receptor (beta chain) was captured by sequencing in a study of control samples from healthy donors and cancer patients. Repertoires were generated with immunoSEQ multiplex PCR, while TCRdb's copy carries only in-frame clones and drops some. The top ten clones hold approximately 2.5% of a sample with around 80,000 clones, 94% of them seen once. The sample holds one count of this clone. Looked up from germline, CDR1 is SGHRS and CDR2 is YFSETQ. Between the trimmed V and J ends, which lost 7 bases and 7 bases, there was a span of 9 bases. This CDR3 has 12 residues. This TCR was recovered from a woman aged 25 to 45 in good health. The source material was blood. This chain uses TRBV5-1 with TRBJ1-6; D gene unclear. CDR3: CASHEVNSPLHF. The CDR3 DNA follows: TGCGCCAGCCACGAAGTGAATTCACCCCTCCACTTT.